This T cell receptor (beta chain) came from a study of Graves' ophthalmopathy and Graves' hyperthyroidism. On the study more broadly: Hyperthyroidism is called stable when no ophthalmopathy develops within 18 months of follow-up. The study's findings and limits: Blood also held most thyroid clonotypes expanded above 0.001 frequency.

Beta-chain TCR CDR3 regions were amplified from RNA transcripts. Amplification began with first-round RT-PCR using HTBI primers, then second-round multiplex PCR was performed. One entry per CDR3 protein results from TCRdb running MiXCR on the multiplex PCR reads. The sample has roughly 600,000 distinct CDR3 sequences, about 40% seen once; the top ten hold over 3.5%. V was clipped by 5 bases and J by 7 bases; unmatched bases: 14. This CDR3 region has 15 residues. Exclusion applied to patients with other autoimmune diseases, uncontrolled infections, pregnancy or lactation. Physicians reached a diagnosis by relying on clinical symptoms, serum thyroxine, TRAb, thyroid ultrasound and orbital computed tomography. Details on this clonotype: Its antigen remains unknown.

The sample taken for sequencing was peripheral blood or thyroid tissue (not recorded which). The TCR originated in an adult man with Graves' hyperthyroidism. This chain joins TRBV12-3 or TRBV12-4 and TRBJ2-7; 7 bases are shared with TRBD1. The CDR3 is CASSLYRGGLNEQYF. CDR3 DNA: TGTGCCAGCAGTCTCTACAGGGGCGGCCTCAATGAGCAGTACTTC.